This paragraph covers one T cell receptor beta chain sequence. As yet, its antigen is unknown. Produced via immunoSEQ multiplex PCR; TCRdb's table is partial and in-frame only. The table has about 140,000 clones, approximately 87% seen once. This sample was taken from a study of cytomegalovirus exposure and HLA in healthy donors. CDR1 DFQATT and CDR2 SNEGSKA come from the germline V gene (reference sequence). V gave up 6 bases and J gave up 3 bases, with 8 bases separating them. There are 11 residues in the CDR3. General study findings and limits: A list of around 160 TCR beta chains associated with cytomegalovirus was given.

The gene calls are TRBV20-1 and TRBJ1-1, with D tentatively TRBD1 (6 bases). The TCR was taken from a man aged 18 to 30 in good health and CMV-seronegative. The sample was PBMCs. DNA for the CDR3: TGCAGTGCAGGGGGGGACACTGAAGCTTTCTTT. It translates to CSAGGDTEAFF.